The 8 T cell receptor beta chains given below trace back to one sample, sequenced in a study of T cells in women clearing cervical HPV infection. Clones were read by immunoSEQ multiplex PCR, and TCRdb kept only the in-frame ones, dropping some. This sample's clone table lists about 39,000 clones. Sequencing was carried out using blood buffy coat. These receptors came from a woman between 18 and 69 years old with a cervical HPV16 infection that either progressed to CIN3+ or cleared (not recorded which).

Points on this clone: Coverage ceases 3 residues before the CDR3 finishes, and the germline J gene fills in the end. The same CDR3 also results from other DNA sequences found in this sample. This chain uses TRBV18 with TRBJ2-7; tentative D call: TRBD2 (6 bases). Germline lookup yields CDR1 KGHSH and CDR2 LQKENI. V was shortened by 6 bases and J by 5 bases, with 14 bases between the two germline ends. This CDR3 comprises 13 residues. CDR3 loop: CASSPGTGNEQYF. CDR3 bases read: TGTGCCAGCTCGCCCGGGACTGGGAACGAG.

About this clone: The CDR3 end is not reached by the read, which stops 3 residues before it; the germline J gene fills it in. The chain carries TRBV20-1 and TRBJ1-1, with D possibly TRBD1 on 5 matching bases. The V and J ends lost 6 bases and 5 bases respectively, with 13 bases between them. CDR1 DFQATT and CDR2 SNEGSKA come from the germline V gene (reference sequence). The CDR3 length is 12 residues. The CDR3 loop reads CSATRVRTEAFF. CDR3 DNA (partial): TGCAGTGCCACCAGGGTTCGGACTGAA.

Concerning this clone: The sequenced fragment ends 3 residues before the CDR3 boundary, so the rest is inferred from the germline J gene. The chain combines TRBV24-1 with TRBJ2-5, with D possibly TRBD2 on 6 matching bases. This CDR3 is 15 amino acids long. Per the germline V gene, CDR1 is KGHDR and CDR2 is SFDVKD. With 3 bases removed from V and 1 base from J, the gap between germline ends came to 11 bases. The chain's CDR3 is CATSDPWGVQETQYF. The DNA read from the CDR3 is TGTGCCACCAGTGATCCCTGGGGGGTCCAAGAGACC.

With respect to this clone: The CDR3 is cut off 3 residues early in the read; its end comes from the germline J gene. The genes are TRBV19 and TRBJ2-3; D perhaps matches TRBD1 (6 bases). V gave up 6 bases and J gave up 6 bases, with 13 bases separating them. In germline, CDR1 is LNHDA, CDR2 SQIVND (reference sequence). The CDR3 has 13 amino acids. The sequenced CDR3 bases are TGTGCCAGTAGCCAGACAGGATCCGATACG. Its protein is CASSQTGSDT. Given in full, the CDR3 is CASSQTGSDTQYF.

Worth noting for this clone: The read terminates 3 residues ahead of where the CDR3 ends, so the germline J gene completes it. This chain joins TRBV7-9 and TRBJ2-4; the match to TRBD1 covers 7 bases. CDR1 and CDR2 (germline): SEHNR, FQNEAQ (reference sequence). The CDR3 is 14 amino acids. This chain's CDR3 is CASSERTGISGQYF. Partial CDR3 DNA: TGTGCCAGCAGCGAGCGGACAGGAATATCTGGT.

With regard to this clone: The missing CDR3 end, 3 residues past where the read stops, is filled in from the germline J gene. The chain is built from TRBV30 and TRBJ1-2, with D maybe TRBD1 (5 bases). Germline CDR1 reads GTSNPN; CDR2 reads SVGIG (reference sequence). There are 14 residues in the CDR3. The CDR3 loop reads CACLRDSSTDTYTF. CDR3 DNA (partial): TGTGCCTGTCTCCGGGACTCAAGCACAGATACC. Full variable domain (missing parts from reference TRBV30 and TRBJ1-2): SQTIHQWPATLVQPVGSPLSLECTVEGTSNPNLYWYRQAAGRGLQLLFYSVGIGQISSEVPQNLSASRPQDRQFILSSKKLLLSDSGFYLCACLRDSSTDTYTFGSGTRLTVV.

In regard to this clone: At one boundary the junction diverges from the germline segment, which might be a read error. The observed sequence ends 3 residues before the CDR3 terminus, with the missing tail filled in from the germline J gene. This CDR3 is also generated by other DNA sequences in the sample. This chain uses TRBV19 with TRBJ1-2; the D gene is possibly TRBD1 (6 bases). Germline lookup yields CDR1 LNHDA and CDR2 SQIVND (reference sequence). The CDR3 length is 13 residues. CDR3 region: CASSAAGAYGYTF. Partial CDR3 DNA: TGTGCCAGTAGTGCGGCAGGGGCCTATGGA.

As to this clone: The read stops 3 residues short of the end of the CDR3; the missing end is completed from the germline J gene. The V and J genes are TRBV11-2 and TRBJ2-1, with 8 nucleotides matching TRBD2. The germline V gene encodes CDR1 SGHAT and CDR2 FQNNGV. The CDR3 covers 15 residues. J was trimmed by 2 bases and V by 5 bases; bases with no gene match: 5. The CDR3: CASSPPSGPYNEQFF. Incomplete CDR3 DNA: TGTGCCAGCAGCCCCCCTAGCGGGCCCTACAATGAG.